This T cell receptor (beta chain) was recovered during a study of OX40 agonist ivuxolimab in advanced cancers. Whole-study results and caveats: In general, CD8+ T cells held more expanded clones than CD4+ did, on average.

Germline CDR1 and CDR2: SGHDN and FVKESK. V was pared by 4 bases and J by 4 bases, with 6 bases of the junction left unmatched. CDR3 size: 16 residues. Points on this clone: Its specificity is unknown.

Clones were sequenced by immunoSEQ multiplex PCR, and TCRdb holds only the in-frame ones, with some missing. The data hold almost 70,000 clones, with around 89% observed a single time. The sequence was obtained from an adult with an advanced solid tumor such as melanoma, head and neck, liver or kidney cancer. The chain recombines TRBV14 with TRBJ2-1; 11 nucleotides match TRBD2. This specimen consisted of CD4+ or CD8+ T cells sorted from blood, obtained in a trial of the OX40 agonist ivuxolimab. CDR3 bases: TGTGCCAGCAGCCTTCCGGGACTAGCGGCTTACAATGAGCAGTTCTTC. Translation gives CASSLPGLAAYNEQFF.